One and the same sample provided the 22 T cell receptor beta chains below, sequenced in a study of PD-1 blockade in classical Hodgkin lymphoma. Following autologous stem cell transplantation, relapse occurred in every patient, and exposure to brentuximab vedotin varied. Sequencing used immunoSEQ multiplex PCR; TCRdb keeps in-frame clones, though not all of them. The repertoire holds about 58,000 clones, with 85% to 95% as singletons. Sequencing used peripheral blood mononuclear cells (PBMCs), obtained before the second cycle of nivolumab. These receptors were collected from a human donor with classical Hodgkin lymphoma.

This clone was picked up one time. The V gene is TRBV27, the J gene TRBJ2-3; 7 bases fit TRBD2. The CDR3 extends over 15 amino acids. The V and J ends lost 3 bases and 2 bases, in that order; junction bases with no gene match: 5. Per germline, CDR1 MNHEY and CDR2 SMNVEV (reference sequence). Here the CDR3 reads CASSFWEGSTDTQYF. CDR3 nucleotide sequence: TGTGCCAGCAGTTTTTGGGAGGGGTCCACAGATACGCAGTATTTT.

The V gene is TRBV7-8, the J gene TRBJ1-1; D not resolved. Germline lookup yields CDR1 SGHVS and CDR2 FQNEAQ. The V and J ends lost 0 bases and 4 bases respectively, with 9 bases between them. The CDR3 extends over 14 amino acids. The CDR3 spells CASSLAPPTTEAFF. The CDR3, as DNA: TGTGCCAGCAGCTTAGCCCCCCCGACCACTGAAGCTTTCTTT.

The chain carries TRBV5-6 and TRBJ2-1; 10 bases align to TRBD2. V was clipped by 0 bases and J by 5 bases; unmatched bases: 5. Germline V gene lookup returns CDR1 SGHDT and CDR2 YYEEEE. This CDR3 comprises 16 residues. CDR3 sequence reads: CASSLVPAGGHNEQFF. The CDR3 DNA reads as TGTGCCAGCAGCTTGGTGCCAGCGGGGGGGCACAATGAGCAGTTCTTC.

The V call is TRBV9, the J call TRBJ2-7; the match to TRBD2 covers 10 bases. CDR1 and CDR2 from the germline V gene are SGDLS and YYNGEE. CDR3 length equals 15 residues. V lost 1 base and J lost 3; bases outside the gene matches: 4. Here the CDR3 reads CASSVLAGVDYEQYF. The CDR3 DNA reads TGTGCCAGCAGCGTACTAGCGGGGGTGGACTACGAGCAGTACTTC.

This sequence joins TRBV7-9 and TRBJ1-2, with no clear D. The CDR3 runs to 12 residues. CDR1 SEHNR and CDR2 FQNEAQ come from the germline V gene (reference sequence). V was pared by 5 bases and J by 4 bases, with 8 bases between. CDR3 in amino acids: CASSPVLYGYTF. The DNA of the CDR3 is TGTGCCAGCAGCCCGGTACTCTATGGCTACACCTTC.

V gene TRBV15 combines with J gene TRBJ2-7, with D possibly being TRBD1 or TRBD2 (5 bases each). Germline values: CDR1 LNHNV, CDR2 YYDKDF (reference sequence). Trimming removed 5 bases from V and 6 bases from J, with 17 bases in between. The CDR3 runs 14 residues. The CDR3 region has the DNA TGTGCCACCAGCCTTTCCGGGACCCTCCGCGAGCAGTACTTC. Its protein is CATSLSGTLREQYF.

The DNA for the CDR3 is TGTGCCAGCAGTCCCTCCCCGGGTCCCAGCTCTGGAAACACCATATATTTT. It encodes CASSPSPGPSSGNTIYF. The V call is TRBV27, the J call TRBJ1-3; no clear D gene. This CDR3 comprises 17 residues. V lost 5 bases and J lost 0, with 17 bases in between. Per the germline V gene, CDR1 is MNHEY and CDR2 is SMNVEV (reference sequence).

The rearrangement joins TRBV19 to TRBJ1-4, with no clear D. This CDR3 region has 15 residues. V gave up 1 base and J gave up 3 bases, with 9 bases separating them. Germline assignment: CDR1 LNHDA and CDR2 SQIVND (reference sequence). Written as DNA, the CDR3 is TGTGCCAGTAGTATAGGACGGACCTCTAATGAAAAACTGTTTTTT. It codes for CASSIGRTSNEKLFF.

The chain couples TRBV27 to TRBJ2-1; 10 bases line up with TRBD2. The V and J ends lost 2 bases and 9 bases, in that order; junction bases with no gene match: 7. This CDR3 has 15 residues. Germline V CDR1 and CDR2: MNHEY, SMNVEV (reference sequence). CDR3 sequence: CASSLDLVAGGEQFF. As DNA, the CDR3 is TGTGCCAGCAGTTTAGACCTCGTAGCGGGAGGTGAGCAGTTCTTC.

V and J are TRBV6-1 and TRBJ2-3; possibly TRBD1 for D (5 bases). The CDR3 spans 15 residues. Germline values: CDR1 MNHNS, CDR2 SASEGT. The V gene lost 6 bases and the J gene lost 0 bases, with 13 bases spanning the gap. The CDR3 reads CASSPDSHSTDTQYF. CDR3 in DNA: TGTGCCAGCAGCCCAGACAGCCATAGCACAGATACGCAGTATTTT.

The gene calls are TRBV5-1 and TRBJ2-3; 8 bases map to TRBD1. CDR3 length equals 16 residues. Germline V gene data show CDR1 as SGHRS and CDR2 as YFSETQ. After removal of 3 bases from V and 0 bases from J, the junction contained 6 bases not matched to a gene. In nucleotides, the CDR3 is TGCGCCAGCAGCTCGACGGACAGGGCGAGCACAGATACGCAGTATTTT. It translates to CASSSTDRASTDTQYF.

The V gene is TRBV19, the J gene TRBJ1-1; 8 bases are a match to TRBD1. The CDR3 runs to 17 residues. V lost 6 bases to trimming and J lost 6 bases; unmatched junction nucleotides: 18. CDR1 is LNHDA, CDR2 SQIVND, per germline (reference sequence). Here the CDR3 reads CASSHRDRILHGAEAFF. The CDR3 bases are TGTGCCAGTAGCCACAGGGACAGGATTCTTCATGGGGCTGAAGCTTTCTTT.

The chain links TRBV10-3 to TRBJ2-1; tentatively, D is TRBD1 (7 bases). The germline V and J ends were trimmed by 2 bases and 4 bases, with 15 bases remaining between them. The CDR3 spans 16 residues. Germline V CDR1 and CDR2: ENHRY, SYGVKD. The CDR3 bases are TGTGCCATCAGTGAGACCAAGGGGGCGGGATACAATGAGCAGTTCTTC. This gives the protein CAISETKGAGYNEQFF.

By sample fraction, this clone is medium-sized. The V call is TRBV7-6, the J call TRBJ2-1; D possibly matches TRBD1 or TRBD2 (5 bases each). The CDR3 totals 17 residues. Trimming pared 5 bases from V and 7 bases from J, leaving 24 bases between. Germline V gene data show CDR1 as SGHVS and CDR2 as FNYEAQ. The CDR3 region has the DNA TGTGCCAGCAGCCTCCTCGCGGACGGGACCACTAAAAATGAGCAGTTCTTC. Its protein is CASSLLADGTTKNEQFF. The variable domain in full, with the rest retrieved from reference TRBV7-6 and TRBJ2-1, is GAGVSQSPRYKVTKRGQDVALRCDPISGHVSLYWYRQALGQGPEFLTYFNYEAQQDKSGLPNDRFSAERPEGSISTLTIQRTEQRDSAMYRCASSLLADGTTKNEQFFGPGTRLTVL.

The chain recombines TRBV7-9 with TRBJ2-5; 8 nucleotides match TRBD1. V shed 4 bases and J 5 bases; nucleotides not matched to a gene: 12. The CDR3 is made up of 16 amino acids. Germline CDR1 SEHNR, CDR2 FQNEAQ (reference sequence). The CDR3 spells CASSSTNRGSGETQYF. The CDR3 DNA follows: TGTGCCAGCAGCTCAACCAACAGGGGGAGTGGGGAGACCCAGTACTTC.

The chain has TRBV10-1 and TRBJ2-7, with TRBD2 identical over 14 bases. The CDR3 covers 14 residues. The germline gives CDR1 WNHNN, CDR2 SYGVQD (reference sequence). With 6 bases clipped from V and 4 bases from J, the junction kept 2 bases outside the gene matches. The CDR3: CASSRTSGRYEQYF. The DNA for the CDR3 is TGCGCCAGCAGCCGGACTAGCGGGAGGTACGAGCAGTACTTC.

CDR3 protein: CASSPWETGDNSPLHF. CDR3 coding DNA: TGTGCCAGCTCACCATGGGAGACAGGGGATAATTCACCCCTCCACTTT. The chain carries TRBV18 and TRBJ1-6, with 8 bases identical to TRBD1. CDR1 and CDR2 (germline): KGHSH, LQKENI. V was clipped by 2 bases and J by 5 bases; unmatched bases: 5. CDR3 length equals 16 residues. The variable domain in full, completed from reference TRBV18 and TRBJ1-6, reads NAGVMQNPRHLVRRRGQEARLRCSPMKGHSHVYWYRQLPEEGLKFMVYLQKENIIDESGMPKERFSAEFPKEGPSILRIQQVVRGDSAAYFCASSPWETGDNSPLHFGNGTRLTVT.

The CDR3 is CASSPAPLTGGYTF. As DNA, the CDR3 is TGTGCCAGTAGTCCCGCACCCCTGACAGGGGGCTACACCTTC. The rearrangement links TRBV19 to TRBJ1-2; 7 positions match TRBD1. There are 14 residues in the CDR3. The V and J ends lost 5 bases and 8 bases, in that order; junction bases with no gene match: 11. The germline V gene encodes CDR1 LNHDA and CDR2 SQIVND (reference sequence).

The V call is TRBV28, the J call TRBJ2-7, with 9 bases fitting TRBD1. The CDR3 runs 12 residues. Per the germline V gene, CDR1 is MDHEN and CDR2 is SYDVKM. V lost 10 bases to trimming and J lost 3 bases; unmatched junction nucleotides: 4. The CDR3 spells CATGTGYYEQYF. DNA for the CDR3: TGTGCCACCGGGACAGGGTACTACGAGCAGTACTTC.

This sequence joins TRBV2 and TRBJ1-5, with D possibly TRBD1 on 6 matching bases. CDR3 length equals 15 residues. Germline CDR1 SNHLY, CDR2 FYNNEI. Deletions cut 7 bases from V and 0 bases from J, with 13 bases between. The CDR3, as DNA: TGTGCCAGCACTCACAGGGATTCTAGCAATCAGCCCCAGCATTTT. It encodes CASTHRDSSNQPQHF.

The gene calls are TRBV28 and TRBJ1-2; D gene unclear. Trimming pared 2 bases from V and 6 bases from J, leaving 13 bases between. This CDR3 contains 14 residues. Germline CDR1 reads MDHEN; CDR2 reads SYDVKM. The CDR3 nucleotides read TGTGCCAGCAGTTTAGCGCCGGATCCAAATGGCTACACCTTC. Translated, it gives CASSLAPDPNGYTF.

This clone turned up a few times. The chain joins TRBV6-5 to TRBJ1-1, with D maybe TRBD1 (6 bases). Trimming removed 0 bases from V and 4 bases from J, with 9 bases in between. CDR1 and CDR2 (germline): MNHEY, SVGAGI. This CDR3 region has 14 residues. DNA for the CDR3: TGTGCCAGCAGTTACTCCGCAGGGGTCACTGAAGCTTTCTTT. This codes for CASSYSAGVTEAFF.